This T cell receptor beta chain originates from a study of spatial heterogeneity in lung cancer. Study findings and constraints: In tumors, expanded intratumoral alpha and beta TCR counts tracked mutation counts. Coverage was estimated at about 7.2% of tumor T cells for alpha chains and 13% for beta chains.

Time point indicated: sample taken at primary tumor resection. 55 to 80 TRACERx patients with early, untreated non-small cell lung cancer donated samples. Extraction of whole RNA from tumor, nontumor lung or frozen PBMC preceded unsorted sequencing. Trimming left V 6 bases short and J 2 bases short, with 11 bases between. The CDR3 loop spans 15 amino acids. Germline V CDR1 and CDR2: SGHDN, FVKESK. This clonotype has just a few counts. The antigen is not known. The presence of a unique molecular identifier marked each TCR cDNA molecule. TCRdb independently ran MiXCR on the 5' RACE reads; one entry per CDR3 protein. Of some 96,000 distinct CDR3 sequences listed, about 4.4% are singletons.

The sample was lung tumor tissue, taken at surgery. The chain couples TRBV14 to TRBJ2-6; D ambiguous. The sequence was collected from a male donor with early-stage non-small cell lung cancer. CDR3 sequence: CASRPLGTGANVLTF. The CDR3 DNA reads TGTGCCAGCAGGCCCTTGGGGACTGGGGCCAACGTCCTGACTTTC.